A single sample is the source of the 30 T cell receptor beta chains below, sequenced in a study of blood T cell repertoires in COVID-19 (TCRdb year 2020). The receptor library was made with the immunoSEQ multiplex PCR assay. The immuneACCESS repertoire file appears here via TCRdb, limited to in-frame rearrangements. These files lack a portion of the clones; in checked studies, under half of the deficit traces to unresolved V genes, and the cause of the others is not known. For this sample there are 45,000 to 50,000 clones; less than 90% appear just once. The ten largest clones capture 6.5% to 8.5% of the sample. Sequencing was done on a sample of peripheral blood. Every receptor here comes from a man in his sixties with active COVID-19.

The CDR3 DNA is TGTGCCAGCAGCTTGGAAGCAGGCGGGGGAAGCACAGATACGCAGTATTTT. Its translation: CASSLEAGGGSTDTQYF. This chain uses TRBV5-6 with TRBJ2-3, with 7 positions matching TRBD2. Germline V lookup: CDR1 SGHDT, CDR2 YYEEEE. V lost 0 bases and J lost 0; bases outside the gene matches: 7. The CDR3 has 17 amino acids.

The gene calls are TRBV13 and TRBJ2-1; maybe TRBD2 (5 bases). This CDR3 spans 17 amino acids. Trimming cost V 5 bases and J 1 base, with 18 bases left between them. Germline CDR1 PRHDT, CDR2 FYEKMQ (reference sequence). Written as DNA, the CDR3 is TGTGCCAGCAGCCAGGTAGGTAGGAGCGGTTCCTACAATGAGCAGTTCTTC. Translated: CASSQVGRSGSYNEQFF.

V and J are TRBV24-1 and TRBJ2-5; perhaps TRBD2 as D (5 bases). Germline loops: CDR1 KGHDR, CDR2 SFDVKD. The CDR3 runs to 15 residues. The ends were cut back, 4 bases at V and 5 bases at J, with 16 bases in the middle. The CDR3 spells CATSDPSRARETQYF. The CDR3 nucleotides read TGTGCCACCAGTGACCCTTCGCGGGCCAGGGAGACCCAGTACTTC.

V and J are TRBV5-4 and TRBJ2-7; TRBD2 matches 7 bases. Trimming cost V 0 bases and J 2 bases; bases outside gene matches: 14. The CDR3 extends over 18 amino acids. CDR1 SGHNT and CDR2 YYREEE come from the germline V gene (reference sequence). Here the CDR3 reads CASSLGPSSSGETYEQYF. CDR3 DNA: TGTGCCAGCAGCTTGGGCCCTTCTTCTAGCGGCGAAACCTACGAGCAGTACTTC.

This sequence joins TRBV20-1 and TRBJ2-1; perhaps TRBD2 as D (6 bases). V was cut by 3 bases and J by 4 bases, with 19 bases left in between. The germline gives CDR1 DFQATT, CDR2 SNEGSKA (reference sequence). CDR3 length: 16 amino acids. The CDR3, as DNA: TGCAGTGCTAGTCCTAACCCGACTAGACCTTACAATGAGCAGTTCTTC. It is translated as CSASPNPTRPYNEQFF.

The chain is built from TRBV19 and TRBJ2-1; unclear D gene. The CDR3 has 13 residues. V gave up 3 bases and J gave up 4 bases, with 7 bases separating them. Germline values: CDR1 LNHDA, CDR2 SQIVND (reference sequence). The chain's CDR3 is CASSISTYNEQFF. As DNA, the CDR3 is TGTGCCAGTAGTATCTCGACATACAATGAGCAGTTCTTC.

The chain employs TRBV9 and TRBJ2-6, with 7 bases lining up with TRBD2. Germline CDR1 is SGDLS and CDR2 is YYNGEE. The CDR3 length is 14 residues. Germline trimming cut 3 bases from V and 11 bases from J; bases unmatched to any gene: 8. As DNA, the CDR3 is TGTGCCAGCAGCGACTCCGGGACTAATGACGTCCTGACTTTC. This gives the protein CASSDSGTNDVLTF.

The chain combines TRBV7-2 with TRBJ2-5; maybe TRBD1 (6 bases). The V end lost 2 bases, the J end lost 2 bases, and 9 bases lay between the germline ends. This CDR3 is built from 14 residues. Germline loops: CDR1 SGHTA, CDR2 FQGNSA. CDR3 DNA sequence: TGTGCCAGCAGCTTATTCGGACAGCAAGAGACCCAGTACTTC. Its protein is CASSLFGQQETQYF.

The V gene is TRBV19, the J gene TRBJ2-3; no clear D gene. CDR3 length: 14 amino acids. CDR1 and CDR2 (germline): LNHDA, SQIVND (reference sequence). Trimming pared 6 bases from V and 4 bases from J, leaving 14 bases between. The CDR3 bases are TGTGCCAGTAGCCCTACGCCAGGTGCAGATACGCAGTATTTT. Translated: CASSPTPGADTQYF.

The CDR3 spells CASSFRQGGVEQYF. CDR3 DNA: TGTGCCAGCAGTTTTCGACAGGGGGGGGTCGAGCAGTACTTC. The V and J genes are TRBV6-6 and TRBJ2-7; 9 nucleotides match TRBD1. This CDR3 region has 14 residues. The V segment lost 4 bases and the J segment 6 bases; nucleotides outside the gene matches: 7. Germline V gene data show CDR1 as MNHNY and CDR2 as SVGAGI (reference sequence).

J is TRBJ2-1 and V is TRBV14; weak D call: TRBD1 (6 bases). Germline loops: CDR1 SGHDN, CDR2 FVKESK. The CDR3 covers 14 residues. V was shortened by 6 bases and J by 3 bases, with 12 bases between the two germline ends. CDR3 bases: TGTGCCAGCAGTCAAACGGACAGCTACAATGAGCAGTTCTTC. Translation gives CASSQTDSYNEQFF.

The chain couples TRBV30 to TRBJ1-5; 8 bases map to TRBD1. CDR3 length: 16 amino acids. Losses at the gene ends were 1 base for V and 1 base for J; bases not matched to a gene: 6. CDR1 and CDR2 (germline): GTSNPN, SVGIG (reference sequence). The CDR3 DNA follows: TGTGCCTGGAGTGGGGGGTGGACAGGGAGCAATCAGCCCCAGCATTTT. Amino acid sequence: CAWSGGWTGSNQPQHF.

The chain employs TRBV4-2 and TRBJ2-2; D not certain. V shed 0 bases and J shed 6 bases, with 8 bases lying between them. The CDR3 runs 14 residues. Germline CDR1 LGHNA, CDR2 YNFKEQ. CDR3 residues: CASSQDLLSGELFF. Here the CDR3 DNA reads TGTGCCAGCAGCCAAGATCTGCTATCCGGGGAGCTGTTTTTT.

CDR3 DNA sequence: TGTGCCAGCAGCTTGTCGGGCGGGAGGGCCAAAATAGATACGCAGTATTTT. This gives the protein CASSLSGGRAKIDTQYF. The rearrangement uses TRBV5-4 and TRBJ2-3, with TRBD2 matching over 9 bases. After removal of 1 base from V and 5 bases from J, the junction contained 11 bases not matched to a gene. The CDR3 consists of 17 residues. CDR1 is SGHNT and CDR2 is YYREEE in the germline V gene (reference sequence).

V is TRBV30 and J is TRBJ2-7; TRBD2 is a possible D gene (5 bases). Germline V gene lookup returns CDR1 GTSNPN and CDR2 SVGIG (reference sequence). The CDR3 sequence is 13 residues long. V lost 2 bases and J 6 bases, leaving 14 bases between the germline ends. The chain's CDR3 is CAWSWSGVVEQYF. In DNA, the CDR3 is TGTGCCTGGAGTTGGTCCGGGGTAGTCGAGCAGTACTTC. Supplemented by reference TRBV30 and TRBJ2-7, the full variable domain reads SQTIHQWPATLVQPVGSPLSLECTVEGTSNPNLYWYRQAAGRGLQLLFYSVGIGQISSEVPQNLSASRPQDRQFILSSKKLLLSDSGFYLCAWSWSGVVEQYFGPGTRLTVT.

This sequence joins TRBV6-4 and TRBJ2-2, with 9 positions matching TRBD1. Germline V lookup: CDR1 MRHNA, CDR2 SNTAGT. CDR3 length: 15 amino acids. The V gene end was trimmed by 2 bases and the J gene end by 5 bases; junction bases not matched to a gene: 3. CDR3 in amino acids: CASSDRQGETGELFF. The DNA for the CDR3 is TGTGCCAGCAGTGACAGACAGGGGGAGACCGGGGAGCTGTTTTTT.

This rearrangement joins TRBV4-1 to TRBJ2-2; D unclear. The CDR3 covers 15 residues. Germline V CDR1 and CDR2: MGHRA, YSYEKL. Trimming removed 0 bases at V and 5 bases at J, with 10 bases between. CDR3: CASSQDVTGTGELFF. In DNA form, the CDR3 reads TGCGCCAGCAGCCAAGATGTGACTGGAACCGGGGAGCTGTTTTTT.

This sequence joins TRBV18 and TRBJ2-7, with 9 bases fitting TRBD1. Trimming removed 3 bases from V and 2 bases from J; junction bases left unmatched: 5. The CDR3 has 15 amino acids. Germline V gene lookup returns CDR1 KGHSH and CDR2 LQKENI. The CDR3 spells CASSPRTGVAYEQYF. In DNA form, the CDR3 reads TGTGCCAGCTCACCTCGGACAGGGGTTGCCTACGAGCAGTACTTC.

The chain couples TRBV11-2 to TRBJ2-1; 10 nucleotides match TRBD2. CDR1 is SGHAT and CDR2 is FQNNGV in the germline V gene. V was pared by 3 bases and J by 2 bases, with 4 bases of the junction left unmatched. This CDR3 contains 16 residues. This chain's CDR3 is CASSLASGGAYNEQFF. DNA of the CDR3: TGTGCCAGCAGCTTGGCTAGCGGGGGAGCCTACAATGAGCAGTTCTTC.

V usage is TRBV7-8 and J usage is TRBJ2-5; D gene uncertain. This CDR3 is 16 amino acids long. V shed 4 bases and J shed 2 bases, with 17 bases lying between them. CDR1 SGHVS and CDR2 FQNEAQ come from the germline V gene. The DNA for the CDR3 is TGTGCCAGCAGCTCAGTTGACGGAACAGATCAAGAGACCCAGTACTTC. Its translation is CASSSVDGTDQETQYF.

In this sample, this clone turned up once. The germline gene is not matched at one end of the junction; a read error may be the cause. The chain employs TRBV6-5 and TRBJ1-2, with a weak D call TRBD1 (5 bases). The CDR3 covers 14 residues. Germline-derived CDR1 and CDR2 are MNHEY and SVGAGI. This CDR3 is CASSYSRGNYGYTF. DNA for the CDR3: TGTGCCAGCAGCTACTCTCGGGGGAACTATGGCTACACCTTC.

This clone was found a few times. The V call is TRBV18, the J call TRBJ2-7; weak D call: TRBD2 (6 bases). V dropped 3 bases and J dropped 7 bases, with 16 bases sitting between them. This CDR3 contains 14 residues. Germline CDR1 KGHSH, CDR2 LQKENI. The CDR3: CASSPILAVQEQYF. CDR3 coding DNA: TGTGCCAGCTCACCGATCTTAGCGGTCCAGGAGCAGTACTTC.

This clone was counted only a few times. In DNA, the CDR3 is TGTGCCAGCAGCTTAGCTCTAGCGGGAGGGCCTCGCTACGAGCAGTACTTC. Protein sequence: CASSLALAGGPRYEQYF. The J gene is TRBJ2-7, the V gene TRBV7-9; 12 bases agree with TRBD2. CDR1 SEHNR and CDR2 FQNEAQ come from the germline V gene (reference sequence). V trimming: 0 bases; J trimming: 3 bases; junction bases outside the gene matches: 6. The CDR3 length is 17 residues.

This clone was detected only a few times. The chain carries TRBV5-1 and TRBJ2-1; 13 positions match TRBD2. CDR3 length: 19 residues. Losses at the gene ends were 0 bases for V and 0 bases for J; bases not matched to a gene: 6. Germline CDR1 reads SGHRS; CDR2 reads YFSETQ. CDR3: CASSLGLAGGLSSYNEQFF. In DNA, the CDR3 is TGCGCCAGCAGCTTGGGACTAGCGGGGGGACTCAGCTCCTACAATGAGCAGTTCTTC.

This chain joins TRBV7-8 and TRBJ2-1; 12 bases fit TRBD2. V gave up 7 bases and J gave up 6 bases; unmatched junction bases: 10. This CDR3 region has 16 residues. The germline V gene encodes CDR1 SGHVS and CDR2 FQNEAQ. The CDR3 loop is CASITETSGSINEQFF. The CDR3 DNA sequence: TGTGCCAGCATCACAGAGACTAGCGGGAGCATCAATGAGCAGTTCTTC.

This chain connects TRBV2 to TRBJ2-1, with D tentatively TRBD1 (6 bases). V was shortened by 8 bases and J by 1 base, with 9 bases between the two germline ends. The V gene's germline CDR1 is SNHLY and CDR2 FYNNEI. The CDR3 contains 13 residues. CDR3 coding DNA: TGTGCCAGCTTGCAGGGGTCCTACAATGAGCAGTTCTTC. This codes for CASLQGSYNEQFF. The whole variable domain, remainder taken from reference TRBV2 and TRBJ2-1, is EPEVTQTPSHQVTQMGQEVILRCVPISNHLYFYWYRQILGQKVEFLVSFYNNEISEKSEIFDDQFSVERPDGSNFTLKIRSTKLEDSAMYFCASLQGSYNEQFFGPGTRLTVL.

The chain carries TRBV5-6 and TRBJ1-2; possibly TRBD1 for D (5 bases). The V gene's germline CDR1 is SGHDT and CDR2 YYEEEE. The CDR3 is 14 residues long. Trimming took 6 bases from V and 0 from J, leaving 12 bases between them. This CDR3 reads CASNVQGTNYGYTF. The CDR3 coding sequence is TGTGCCAGCAATGTGCAGGGAACTAACTATGGCTACACCTTC.

The V call is TRBV19, the J call TRBJ1-2; D call uncertain. CDR1 is LNHDA, CDR2 SQIVND, per germline (reference sequence). The CDR3 sequence is 14 residues long. V lost 2 bases and J lost 1, with 8 bases in between. CDR3 bases: TGTGCCAGTAGTATACCCGGCGGTAACTATGGCTACACCTTC. It translates to CASSIPGGNYGYTF.

This chain joins TRBV7-2 and TRBJ2-7, with 7 bases aligning to TRBD1. Looked up from germline, CDR1 is SGHTA and CDR2 is FQGNSA. With 3 bases clipped from V and 3 bases from J, the junction kept 2 bases outside the gene matches. The CDR3 has 13 amino acids. The CDR3 DNA follows: TGTGCCAGCAGCTTCTACAGGGGCTACGAGCAGTACTTC. Translation: CASSFYRGYEQYF.

This rearrangement joins TRBV30 to TRBJ2-7; 8 bases agree with TRBD1. The CDR3 runs to 13 residues. V lost 1 base to trimming and J lost 2 bases; unmatched junction nucleotides: 1. Germline V lookup: CDR1 GTSNPN, CDR2 SVGIG (reference sequence). The CDR3 DNA follows: TGTGCCTGGAGTGGACAGGGGACCTACGAGCAGTACTTC. This translates into CAWSGQGTYEQYF.